The clone carrying this T cell receptor (beta chain) occurred a few times. Its antigen is unidentified. Its ends do not fully match the called genes, so a read error is possible. Treatment reported: roughly ten-day PBMC culture with coronavirus spike peptide pools or control peptides (ViraFEST assay). From the unexposed donor, CD4+ T cells were collected ahead of the COVID-19 pandemic (2011-2018). ViraFEST enlarged antigen-specific T cell populations with peptide pools and afterwards sequenced TCRs. The CDR3 loop spans 14 amino acids. Germline-derived CDR1 and CDR2 are ENHRY and SYGVKD. Sequencing of cultured CD4+ T cell DNA used the Oncomine TCR Beta short-read assay. TCRdb reprocessed the PCR reads with MiXCR, giving one entry per CDR3 protein. The sample carries several thousand distinct CDR3 sequences, under 40% recorded once. This sample was taken from a study of vaccination and CD4 T cells after COVID-19.

Regarding the study as a whole: Convalescent patients gained a median approximately 89% of their reactive clones only post-vaccination.

This clonotype was sampled from a human donor in good health. Sequencing input: CD4+ T cells from blood, cultured in vitro. This chain links TRBV10-3 with TRBJ2-3; 15 bases are a match to TRBD2. In nucleotides, the CDR3 is TGTGCCATCAGTGAGTCCTGGACTAGCGGGAGGGTCGTCTTT. It is translated as CAISESWTSGRVVF.